This T cell receptor (beta chain) appears in the sequencing data of a study of PD-1 blockade in classical Hodgkin lymphoma. Study details: Nivolumab was administered to patients intravenously at 3 mg/kg every 2 weeks.

The CDR3 runs 15 residues. CDR1 and CDR2 (germline): PRHDT, FYEKMQ (reference sequence). The V gene end was trimmed by 5 bases and the J gene end by 5 bases; junction bases not matched to a gene: 8. Study-level points and caveats: Newly diagnosed patients were reported to start with lower TCR diversity than healthy donors. Significantly greater TCR diversity emerged by C4D1 in CD4+ cells but not CD8+ cells.

Relapse was seen in all patients after autologous stem cell transplantation, and brentuximab vedotin exposure was variable. Under best response, outcomes were complete response, partial response or progressive disease. Some clones are missing from TCRdb's copy, which holds only in-frame ones; the method was immunoSEQ multiplex PCR. The table records about 37,000 clones, 76% of them present only once. This clone rates as medium-sized. The antigen remains undetermined. The receptor was derived from a human donor with classical Hodgkin lymphoma. The chain uses TRBV13 and TRBJ2-3, with TRBD1 identical over 9 bases. This sample comprised peripheral blood mononuclear cells (PBMCs), obtained before the second cycle of nivolumab. The CDR3 coding sequence is TGTGCCAGCAGCCTCTGGACAGGGGCGGAAGATACGCAGTATTTT. It specifies CASSLWTGAEDTQYF.